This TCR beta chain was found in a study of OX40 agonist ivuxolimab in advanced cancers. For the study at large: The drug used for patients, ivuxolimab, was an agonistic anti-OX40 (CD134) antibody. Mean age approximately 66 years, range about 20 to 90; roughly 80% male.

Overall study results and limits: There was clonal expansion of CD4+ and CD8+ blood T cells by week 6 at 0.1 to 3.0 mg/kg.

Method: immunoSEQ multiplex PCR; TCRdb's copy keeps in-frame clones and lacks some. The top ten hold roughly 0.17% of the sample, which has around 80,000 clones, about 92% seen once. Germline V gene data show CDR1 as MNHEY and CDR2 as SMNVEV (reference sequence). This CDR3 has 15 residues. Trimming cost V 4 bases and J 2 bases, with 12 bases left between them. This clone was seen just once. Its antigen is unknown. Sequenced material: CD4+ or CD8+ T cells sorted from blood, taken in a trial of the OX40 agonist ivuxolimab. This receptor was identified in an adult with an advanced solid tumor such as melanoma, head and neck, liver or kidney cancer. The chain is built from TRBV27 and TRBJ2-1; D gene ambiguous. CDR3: CASSSLVSPYNEQFF. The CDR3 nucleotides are TGTGCCAGCAGTTCCTTAGTGTCCCCCTACAATGAGCAGTTCTTC.